The rows below give T cell receptor beta chains drawn from one sample of a study of cytomegalovirus exposure and HLA in healthy donors. Measured with immunoSEQ multiplex PCR; TCRdb has only the in-frame clones, and not every one. The sample records about 85,000 clones, about 80% being singletons. The sequenced sample consisted of PBMCs. These receptors all come from a man aged 45-65 years in good health and CMV-seropositive. CDR3s include the opening cysteine and the closing phenylalanine or tryptophan. The D gene is left open where the match is weak. The size entry is marked missing in some rows and otherwise reads once, few, many or a size class.

j_call clone_size v_call d_call cdr3_nt cdr3_aa
TRBJ2-5 NA TRBV27 NA TGTGCCAGCAGGATGAACCTCGGGGGTGGGGAGCAGTACTTC CASRMNLGGGEQYF
TRBJ1-1 NA TRBV6-1 NA TGTGCCAGCAGCGCCCGCGGGGGGGGAGGCACTGAAGCTTTCTTT CASSARGGGGTEAFF
TRBJ2-3 NA TRBV5-4 TRBD2 TGTGCCAGCAGCCCTGGGACTAGCGGGATTAGCACAGATACGCAGTATTTT CASSPGTSGISTDTQYF
TRBJ2-2 NA TRBV18 NA TGTGCCAGCTCCTACCGACAGGCCGAGGGTACCGGGGAGCTGTTTTTT CASSYRQAEGTGELFF
TRBJ2-1 once TRBV7-2 NA TGTGCCAGCAGCTTCTCCGGGAGCTCCGTTGAGCAGTTCTTC CASSFSGSSVEQFF
TRBJ2-7 NA TRBV29-1 TRBD2 TGCAGCGTTGAAGGACTAGCGGGAGCTTACGAGCAGTACTTC CSVEGLAGAYEQYF
TRBJ2-1 NA TRBV5-4 NA TGTGCCAGCAGCGGCGGTGGGGGCCTCTCCTACAATGAGCAGTTCTTC CASSGGGGLSYNEQFF
TRBJ2-5 few TRBV21-1 NA TGTGCCAGCAGGCGACGCGGCGGCGAGACCCAGTACTTC CASRRRGGETQYF
TRBJ1-2 NA TRBV7-9 TRBD1 TGTGCCAGCAACTCACAGGGGTCCTATGGCTACACCTTC CASNSQGSYGYTF
TRBJ2-3 NA TRBV7-3 NA TGTGCCAGCAGCTTAATGAGTAGCACAGATACGCAGTATTTT CASSLMSSTDTQYF
TRBJ2-1 NA TRBV2 NA TGTGCCAGCTTCTATGATGCAGGGGTGGGCAATGAGCAGTTCTTC CASFYDAGVGNEQFF
TRBJ1-5 NA TRBV19 NA TGTGCCAGTAGTATTAACGGGTTATCCAATCAGCCCCAGCATTTT CASSINGLSNQPQHF
TRBJ2-1 NA TRBV19 TRBD2 TGTGCCAGTAGTATAGGACTAGCGGGCTACAATGAGCAGTTCTTC CASSIGLAGYNEQFF
TRBJ2-3 NA TRBV6-4 TRBD2 TGTGCCAGCAGTGACTCCGGCGGGAGCCAAGATACGCAGTATTTT CASSDSGGSQDTQYF
TRBJ2-5 NA TRBV28 TRBD2 TGTGCCAGCAGTATGACTAGCGGGAGGGCCATCCGCCAAGAGACCCAGTACTTC CASSMTSGRAIRQETQYF
TRBJ2-7 NA TRBV27 TRBD2 TGTGCCAGTCGACTAGCGGTTGCCTATGAGCAGTACTTC CASRLAVAYEQYF
TRBJ2-7 once TRBV27 NA TGTGCCAGCAGTTTATCGATGCAGGGTCTGAATGAGCAGTACTTC CASSLSMQGLNEQYF
TRBJ2-3 NA TRBV29-1 TRBD2 TGCAGCGTTGACCCCCTGGCGGGAGGGTATTGGGGCACAGATACGCAGTATTTT CSVDPLAGGYWGTDTQYF
TRBJ2-3 NA TRBV30 NA TGTGCCTGGAGGCCTTCAAGAGGGACAGATACGCAGTATTTT CAWRPSRGTDTQYF
TRBJ2-7 once TRBV7-9 TRBD1 TGTGCCAGCAGCTTTGCAGGGGGCGATAGCTCCTACGAGCAGTACTTC CASSFAGGDSSYEQYF
TRBJ2-7 few TRBV5-8 NA TGTGCCAGCAGCAATTCACAGTTAAATACCTACGAGCAGTACTTC CASSNSQLNTYEQYF
TRBJ2-4 NA TRBV5-1 NA TGCGCCAGCAGCTTGACGCAGGAGGGAGCCAAAAACATTCAGTACTTC CASSLTQEGAKNIQYF
TRBJ2-2 NA TRBV4-3 TRBD1 TGCGCCAGCAGCCAGATGGGACAGGGTTTGGGGGAGCTGTTTTTT CASSQMGQGLGELFF
TRBJ2-4 few TRBV7-9 NA TGTGCCAGCAGCTTAGCGACACTAGAGGGGGACAAAAACATTCAGTACTTC CASSLATLEGDKNIQYF
TRBJ2-4 few TRBV5-1 NA TGCGCCAGCAGCGGTAACGGGGGAAACAGTCAGTACTTC CASSGNGGNSQYF
TRBJ2-7 NA TRBV5-4 TRBD2 TGTGCCAGCAGCCTGGTACTAGCGGGGTTCTACGAGCAGTACTTC CASSLVLAGFYEQYF
TRBJ2-1 few TRBV14 NA TGTGCCAGCAGCCGCCAGGCAGCAGGGTTCGATGAGCAGTTCTTC CASSRQAAGFDEQFF
TRBJ2-5 NA TRBV7-3 NA TGTGCCAGCAGCCCGGACCCGTCGGGGGTGGAGACCCAGTACTTC CASSPDPSGVETQYF
TRBJ1-3 NA TRBV5-1 TRBD1 TGCGCCAGCAGCTTGGTGGACAGGGCAGACACCATATATTTT CASSLVDRADTIYF
TRBJ2-1 NA TRBV11-3 TRBD1 TGTGCCAGCAGCCTGGCGACGGGACAGGGTAGTGAGCAGTTCTTC CASSLATGQGSEQFF
TRBJ1-5 NA TRBV19 NA TGTGCCAGTAGTATCGGTCAGGGGAATCAGCCCCAGCATTTT CASSIGQGNQPQHF